A selection of T cell receptor beta chains follows, all from one sample in a study of T cell repertoires in ileal Crohn's disease. Profiled with immunoSEQ multiplex PCR; TCRdb holds only in-frame clones, not every one. Here the sample spans 8,000 or so clones, over 75% being singletons. Sequenced sample: ileal tissue. The origin of the receptors is an adult with Crohn's disease. Both conserved end residues are part of each CDR3. The D gene is left open where the match is weak. The size field is filled for only some rows; it gives once, few, many or a size class.

DNA	CDR3	size	V	J	D
TGTGCCACCAGCACTACACCAGGGGATGGGAATTCACCCCTCCACTTT	CATSTTPGDGNSPLHF	-	TRBV15	TRBJ1-6	-
TGTGCCAGCAGCCGACCGGGACAGGCCTCCTACGAGCAGTACTTC	CASSRPGQASYEQYF	-	TRBV7-9	TRBJ2-7	TRBD1
TGTGCCAGCAGCCCGGGACAGACCTACTACGAGCAGTACTTC	CASSPGQTYYEQYF	-	TRBV7-2	TRBJ2-7	TRBD1
TGCGCCAGCAGCCAAGATCGGGCTAGCGGGGAGCAAGAGACCCAGTACTTC	CASSQDRASGEQETQYF	-	TRBV4-1	TRBJ2-5	TRBD2
TGTGCCAGCAGTTCACGACCGGACAGGGGGCAAGAGACCCAGTACTTC	CASSSRPDRGQETQYF	few	TRBV6-6	TRBJ2-5	TRBD1
TGTGCCAGTAGTCCTAGTCGAACTAGCCGGGTCGAGACCCAGTACTTC	CASSPSRTSRVETQYF	-	TRBV19	TRBJ2-5	-
TGTGCCAGCAGTTTAGGGACAGGGCACCCCATGAACACTGAAGCTTTCTTT	CASSLGTGHPMNTEAFF	-	TRBV28	TRBJ1-1	TRBD1
TGTGCCAGCAGTCCGGGACAGCTCAATCAGCCCCAGCATTTT	CASSPGQLNQPQHF	-	TRBV6-1	TRBJ1-5	TRBD1
TGCAGCGTTGTAGTAACGGGGGGATATAGCAATCAGCCCCAGCATTTT	CSVVVTGGYSNQPQHF	once	TRBV29-1	TRBJ1-5	-
TGTGCCAGCAGTTTACAGGGGGGAGCAGATACGCAGTATTTT	CASSLQGGADTQYF	-	TRBV28	TRBJ2-3	-
TGTGCCAGCAGTTACTTATGGACAGGGGATTATGGCTACACCTTC	CASSYLWTGDYGYTF	-	TRBV6-5	TRBJ1-2	TRBD1
TGTGCCAGCAGACTTATACAGGGTCCCCAGCCCTATGGCTACACCTTC	CASRLIQGPQPYGYTF	-	TRBV5-6	TRBJ1-2	-
TGTGCCAGCAGGCCGGGACAGGGGGCCTATGGCTACACCTTC	CASRPGQGAYGYTF	-	TRBV7-9	TRBJ1-2	TRBD1
TGTGCCAGCAGCCAAGATTCGGGGAGCTCCTCCGAGACCCAGTACTTC	CASSQDSGSSSETQYF	-	TRBV4-2	TRBJ2-5	-
TGTGCCATCTCGAGGACAGGGTGGACTGAAGCTTTCTTT	CAISRTGWTEAFF	-	TRBV10-3	TRBJ1-1	TRBD1
TGTGCCAGCAGCTTAGGGACAGGGGCCTCCCCCTATGGCTACACCTTC	CASSLGTGASPYGYTF	-	TRBV7-6	TRBJ1-2	TRBD1
TGTGCCAGCAGCGCCGGGGACAGGGAGCGTGCTAACTATGGCTACACCTTC	CASSAGDRERANYGYTF	once	TRBV7-4	TRBJ1-2	TRBD1
TGCGCCAGCAGCGTACCCGGGACAGCGAGCTCTGGGGCCAACGTCCTGACTTTC	CASSVPGTASSGANVLTF	-	TRBV5-1	TRBJ2-6	TRBD1
TGTGCCAGCAGCACGACTAGCACCTCCTACAATGAGCAGTTCTTC	CASSTTSTSYNEQFF	-	TRBV9	TRBJ2-1	TRBD2
TGTGCCAGCAGTGTCCAGTACGGGGCCAACGTCCTGACTTTC	CASSVQYGANVLTF	once	TRBV2	TRBJ2-6	-
TGTGCCTGGAGTCCTATTCCACAGCGGGTCTTT	CAWSPIPQRVF	-	TRBV30	TRBJ1-1	-
TGCAGCGTTGTCCAGGCTACCTACGAGCAGTACTTC	CSVVQATYEQYF	-	TRBV29-1	TRBJ2-7	-
TGTGCCAGCAGCTTAAGGGGGGGAAACATTCAGTACTTC	CASSLRGGNIQYF	-	TRBV7-3	TRBJ2-4	TRBD2
TGCAGGATGCCCGTGACAGGGTGTGGCTACACCTTC	CRMPVTGCGYTF	few	TRBV29-1	TRBJ1-2	TRBD1
TGTGCCAGCACCCGCCTAGCGGACTACGAGCAGTACTTC	CASTRLADYEQYF	-	TRBV5-6	TRBJ2-7	TRBD2
TGTGCCACCAGCAAGCGGGGGCGGGCAGACAATGAGCAGTTCTTC	CATSKRGRADNEQFF	-	TRBV15	TRBJ2-1	TRBD2
TGTGCCACCAGCGTGAACCCCCCATGGAGGGTGGGAGGGTATGGCTACACCTTC	CATSVNPPWRVGGYGYTF	-	TRBV15	TRBJ1-2	-
TGTGCCAGCAGTTTAGGAACTAGCGGATCATACAATGAGCAGTTCTTC	CASSLGTSGSYNEQFF	-	TRBV27	TRBJ2-1	TRBD2
TGTGCCAGCAGTTTAAGACAGGGGATTAAAGCTTTCTTT	CASSLRQGIKAFF	-	TRBV27	TRBJ1-1	TRBD1
TGTGCCAGCAGCACCACCCACCCCCGACAGGCTAGCTACGAGCAGTACTTC	CASSTTHPRQASYEQYF	-	TRBV27	TRBJ2-7	-
TGCGCCAGCAGCTTTGGCAGGGCGGACACTGAAGCTTTCTTT	CASSFGRADTEAFF	-	TRBV5-1	TRBJ1-1	-
TGTGCCATCAGTGGCGGACAGGGCCCAAGGGGTAGCACAGATACGCAGTATTTT	CAISGGQGPRGSTDTQYF	few	TRBV10-3	TRBJ2-3	TRBD1
TGTGCCAGCACCAAAGGAGGAGATACGCAGTATTTT	CASTKGGDTQYF	-	TRBV13	TRBJ2-3	-
TGTGCCAGCAGCCAAGATTGGGACTCCCCCGGGGACCGGGAGACCCAGTACTTC	CASSQDWDSPGDRETQYF	few	TRBV4-2	TRBJ2-5	-
TGCGCCAGCAGCCAAGAAGAGGCGGCAAGGGCTTTCTTT	CASSQEEAARAFF	few	TRBV4-1	TRBJ1-1	-
TGTGCCAGCACTGTCGGGACAGGAGGCTACGAGCAGTACTTC	CASTVGTGGYEQYF	few	TRBV7-9	TRBJ2-7	TRBD1
TGTGCCAGCAGCTTTCAGGGCACTTTCCAAGAGACCCAGTACTTC	CASSFQGTFQETQYF	-	TRBV7-9	TRBJ2-5	-
TGTGCCAGCAGCCGGGGAGGGAGCAACACCGGGGAGCTGTTTTTT	CASSRGGSNTGELFF	-	TRBV2	TRBJ2-2	TRBD2
TGCGCCAGCAGCCCCCAGGGGAGCAATCAGCCCCAGCATTTT	CASSPQGSNQPQHF	few	TRBV5-1	TRBJ1-5	-
TGTGCCAGCAGCTTAAAAGGCAGGGATCGCGGGGAGCTGTTTTTT	CASSLKGRDRGELFF	-	TRBV7-3	TRBJ2-2	-
TGTGCCAGTAGTGCCCGGAGTAACTATGGCTACACCTTC	CASSARSNYGYTF	few	TRBV19	TRBJ1-2	-
TGTGCCAGCTCACCCCAGGGGATACAAGAGACCCAGTACTTC	CASSPQGIQETQYF	few	TRBV18	TRBJ2-5	-
TGCAGCGTGGGTCCGGGGATCGGGGAGCTGTTTTTT	CSVGPGIGELFF	-	TRBV29-1	TRBJ2-2	-
TGCGCCAGCAGCTCGGACAGGGGGCGTGGCACCAATGAGCAGTTCTTC	CASSSDRGRGTNEQFF	-	TRBV5-1	TRBJ2-1	TRBD1
TGCGCCAGCAGCTTGGGGGTCAGGGTTCAAGAGACCCAGTACTTC	CASSLGVRVQETQYF	-	TRBV5-1	TRBJ2-5	-
TGTGCCAGCTCACTATTACACAGAGAGACTGAAGCTTTCTTT	CASSLLHRETEAFF	-	TRBV18	TRBJ1-1	-
TGTGCCAGCAGCTTACTAGCGGGGGGAGGGACAGATACGCAGTATTTT	CASSLLAGGGTDTQYF	-	TRBV7-2	TRBJ2-3	TRBD2
TGTGCCTGGAGTGTACAGTGGTGGCAAGATGAGCAGTTCTTC	CAWSVQWWQDEQFF	-	TRBV30	TRBJ2-1	-
TGTGCCAGCAGCTTAGGGACAGGGGCATTTCCCCTCCACTTT	CASSLGTGAFPLHF	few	TRBV7-9	TRBJ1-6	TRBD1